This T cell receptor (beta chain) was profiled in a study of CD8+ T cells in alopecia areata. Study-wide background: Donors of skin were C3H/HeJ mice aged about 6-12 months with spontaneous alopecia, and recipients were approximately 6-11-week-old female C3H/HeJ mice. Notes on the study in general: In patients, TCRs were shared less clearly than in mice, and HLA may possibly be involved. Normal skin's resident alphabeta T cells are sequenced alongside lesional scalp T cells.

The CDR3 covers 13 residues. The germline V gene has CDR1 NSHNY and CDR2 SYGAGN. In each case, RNA was isolated and then reverse transcribed into cDNA as the sequencing template. The protocol was immunoSEQ multiplex PCR, while the TCRdb copy is restricted to in-frame clones and leaves out a portion. Recorded here are under 350,000 clones, none singletons. The authors sorted pooled cutaneous lymph node cells using CD4, CD8alpha, NKG2D, NKG2ACE and other markers. As to this clone: Its antigen is unknown. The listed genes are named as in mouse. The CDR3 goes on 4 residues after the read ends, and that part is filled in from the germline J gene.

The chain combines TRBV13-1 with TRBJ2-5; D possibly corresponds to TRBD2 (7 bases). This sequence was found in a C3H/HeJ mouse with alopecia areata. For this strain, the MHC haplotype corresponds to H2-k. The sequenced material came from CD4+ T cells sorted from a lymph node. CDR3: CASSDWGADTQYF. CDR3 DNA, as far as it was read: TGTGCCAGCAGTGATTGGGGGGCAGAC.